This entry describes one T cell receptor beta chain. Its antigen is unknown. The sample originates from a study of monozygotic twins with inflammatory bowel disease. Study conclusions and caveats: Among IBD patients, TCRbeta diversity (inverse Simpson) was lower than in healthy co-twins. It was not supported that a single strong signal or clonotype was associated with IBD.

The CDR3 has 16 residues. Germline-derived CDR1 and CDR2 are DFQATT and SNEGSKA (reference sequence). Eight reactions per sample, run separately, yielded cDNA. UMIs bearing a 6-nucleotide sample barcode were added through template switching. TCRdb re-called the 5' RACE reads, yielding one record per CDR3 amino acid sequence without DNA. The sample has about 380,000 distinct CDR3 sequences. The sequenced sample was blood. This clonotype originated in a human donor with ulcerative colitis or Crohn's disease, or a healthy co-twin of an affected twin (not recorded which). The rearrangement joins TRBV20-1 to TRBJ1-1; TCRdb proposes TRBD1, but this gene call is untestable without DNA. CDR3 protein: CSARAPDRVMNTEAFF.